This T cell receptor beta chain stems from a study of spatial heterogeneity in lung cancer. This clonotype has only a few counts. Germline values: CDR1 MNHEY, CDR2 SVGAGI. Unmatched junction bases numbered 6, after V lost 7 bases and J lost 0 bases. This CDR3 contains 15 residues. Regarding time point: sample taken at primary tumor resection. Sequencing of whole RNA from tumor, nontumor lung or frozen PBMC involved no sorting. A single record per CDR3 protein comes from TCRdb applying MiXCR to the 5' RACE reads. The sample yields about 45,000 distinct CDR3 sequences, roughly 13% seen once. The origin of this receptor is a male donor with early-stage non-small cell lung cancer. The chain links TRBV6-5 to TRBJ2-3, with 8 bases fitting TRBD1. The source was PBMCs, collected at surgery. The chain's CDR3 is CASNQGQGSTDTQYF. CDR3 nucleotide sequence: TGTGCCAGCAACCAAGGACAGGGTAGCACAGATACGCAGTATTTT.